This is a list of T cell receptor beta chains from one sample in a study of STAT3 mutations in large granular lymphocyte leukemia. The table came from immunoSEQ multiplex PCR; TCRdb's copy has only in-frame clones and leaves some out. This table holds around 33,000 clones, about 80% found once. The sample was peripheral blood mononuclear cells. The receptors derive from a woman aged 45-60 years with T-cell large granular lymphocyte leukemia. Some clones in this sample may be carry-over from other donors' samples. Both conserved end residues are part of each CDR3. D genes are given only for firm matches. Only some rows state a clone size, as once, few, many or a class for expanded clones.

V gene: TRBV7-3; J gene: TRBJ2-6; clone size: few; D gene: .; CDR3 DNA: TGTGCCAGCAGCTTCTCTGGCCGTACTGGGGCCAACGTCCTGACTTTC; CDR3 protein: CASSFSGRTGANVLTF
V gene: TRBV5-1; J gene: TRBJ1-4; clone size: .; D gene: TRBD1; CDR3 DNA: TGCGCCAGCAGCCAAGGGACAGTAGGGGATGAAAAACTGTTTTTT; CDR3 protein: CASSQGTVGDEKLFF
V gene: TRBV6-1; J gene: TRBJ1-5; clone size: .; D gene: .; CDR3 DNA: TGTGCCAGCGTTGAAGGGGGTCACGTTCAGCCCCAGCATTTT; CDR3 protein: CASVEGGHVQPQHF
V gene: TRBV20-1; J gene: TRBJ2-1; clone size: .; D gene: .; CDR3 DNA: TGCGGGCTAGCAGAATACAATGAGCAGTTCTTC; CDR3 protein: CGLAEYNEQFF
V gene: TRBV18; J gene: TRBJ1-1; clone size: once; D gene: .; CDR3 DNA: TGTGCCAGCTCACCACCGAAAGGTTTGTACACTGAAGCTTTCTTT; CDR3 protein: CASSPPKGLYTEAFF
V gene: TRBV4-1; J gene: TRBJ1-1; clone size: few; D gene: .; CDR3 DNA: TGCGCCAGCAGCCAAGAGAGGCAGGGTAAAGCTTTCTTT; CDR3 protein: CASSQERQGKAFF
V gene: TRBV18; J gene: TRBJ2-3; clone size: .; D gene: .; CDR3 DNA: TGTGCCAGCTCACCAAGTAGGGCAGGGAGGACAGATACGCAGTATTTT; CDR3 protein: CASSPSRAGRTDTQYF
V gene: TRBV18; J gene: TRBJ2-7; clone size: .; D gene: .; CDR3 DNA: TGTGCCAGCTCACCACGCGGCGGCACCTACGAGCAGTACTTC; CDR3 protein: CASSPRGGTYEQYF
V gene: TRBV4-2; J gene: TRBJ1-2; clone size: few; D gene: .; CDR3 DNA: TGTGCCAGCAGCCAAGATACAGGGCCTCGGGGTAACTATGGCTACACCTTC; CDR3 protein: CASSQDTGPRGNYGYTF
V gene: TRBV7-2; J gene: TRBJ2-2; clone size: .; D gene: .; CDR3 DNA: TGTGCCAGCAGCTTAGCGCGGACGGTGAACACCGGGGAGCTGTTTTTT; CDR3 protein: CASSLARTVNTGELFF
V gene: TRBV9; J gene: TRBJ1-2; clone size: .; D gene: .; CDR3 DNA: TGTGCCAGCAGCTTGACAGTTAACTATGGCTACACCTTC; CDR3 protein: CASSLTVNYGYTF
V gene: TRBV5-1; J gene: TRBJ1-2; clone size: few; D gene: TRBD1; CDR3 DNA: TGCGCCAGCAGCCACGGACAGGCCACCTATTCTGGCGGCTACACCTTC; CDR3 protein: CASSHGQATYSGGYTF
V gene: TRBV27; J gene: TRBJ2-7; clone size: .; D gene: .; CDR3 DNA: TGTGCCAGCAGTTTGGAGGGGCTACGCTACGAGCAGTACTTC; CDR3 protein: CASSLEGLRYEQYF
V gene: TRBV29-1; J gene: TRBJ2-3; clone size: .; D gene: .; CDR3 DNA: TGCAGCGTTGAACGGTGGGACCACCGCACGACAGATACGCAGTATTTT; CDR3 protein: CSVERWDHRTTDTQYF